A selection of T cell receptor beta chains follows, all from one sample in a study of cytomegalovirus exposure and HLA in healthy donors. Libraries were prepared by immunoSEQ multiplex PCR; TCRdb keeps only in-frame clonotypes and omits some of them. The sample includes under 200,000 clones, 80% to 90% of them seen just once. Sequencing used PBMCs. The receptor set was obtained from a young woman in good health and CMV-seronegative. Both conserved end residues are part of each CDR3. The D gene is left open where the match is weak. Size values are once, few and many counts, or a class for expanded clones, and some rows have none.

cdr3_aa	cdr3_nt	d_call	cdr3_length	v_call	clone_size	j_call
CASSDAQGRRENQPQHF	TGCGCCAGCAGCGATGCACAGGGAAGAAGAGAGAATCAGCCCCAGCATTTT	.	17	TRBV10-2	.	TRBJ1-5
CASSWTTNYGYTF	TGTGCCAGCAGTTGGACAACTAACTATGGCTACACCTTC	.	13	TRBV27	.	TRBJ1-2
CASSRSRDRVGYTF	TGTGCCAGCAGCCGATCCCGGGACAGGGTTGGCTACACCTTC	TRBD1	14	TRBV5-4	few	TRBJ1-2
CASSQDRQGYTF	TGCGCCAGCAGCCAAGATCGACAGGGCTACACCTTC	.	12	TRBV4-3	.	TRBJ1-2
CASSLRTGEAFF	TGTGCCAGCAGCTTAAGGACAGGTGAAGCTTTCTTT	TRBD1	12	TRBV11-3	.	TRBJ1-1
CASGFPLAEQFF	TGTGCTAGTGGTTTCCCCCTAGCAGAGCAGTTCTTC	.	12	TRBV12-5	.	TRBJ2-1
CASSPGGTFTGELFF	TGTGCCAGCAGTCCGGGAGGAACTTTCACCGGGGAGCTGTTTTTT	TRBD2	15	TRBV7-2	.	TRBJ2-2
CASTGRVGDTQYF	TGTGCCAGCACGGGTCGAGTTGGAGATACGCAGTATTTT	.	13	TRBV27	.	TRBJ2-3
CASGDRGKETQYF	TGTGCCAGTGGGGACAGGGGGAAAGAGACCCAGTACTTC	TRBD1	13	TRBV7-2	.	TRBJ2-5
CASREATEAFF	TGCGCCAGCAGAGAAGCAACTGAAGCTTTCTTT	.	11	TRBV5-1	.	TRBJ1-1
CASSLAPGNYGYTF	TGTGCCAGCAGCTTGGCGCCCGGGAACTATGGCTACACCTTC	.	14	TRBV7-2	.	TRBJ1-2
CAIMKVGQGDTEAFF	TGTGCCATCATGAAGGTAGGGCAGGGGGACACTGAAGCTTTCTTT	TRBD1	15	TRBV10-3	.	TRBJ1-1
CASSQEDRDSGELFF	TGCGCCAGCAGCCAAGAAGACAGGGATTCAGGGGAGCTGTTTTTT	TRBD1	15	TRBV4-1	.	TRBJ2-2
CASSLAPSGITYNEQFF	TGCGCCAGCAGCTTGGCCCCTAGCGGGATTACCTACAATGAGCAGTTCTTC	TRBD2	17	TRBV5-1	.	TRBJ2-1
CASSGQGGGNTIYF	TGTGCCAGCAGTGGACAGGGCGGTGGAAACACCATATATTTT	TRBD1	14	TRBV2	.	TRBJ1-3
CSVYSGSTYEQYF	TGCAGCGTTTACAGTGGCAGCACCTACGAGCAGTACTTC	.	13	TRBV29-1	.	TRBJ2-7
CASSYRTGLTYEQYF	TGTGCCAGCAGTTACCGTACAGGCCTTACCTACGAGCAGTACTTC	.	15	TRBV6-5	.	TRBJ2-7